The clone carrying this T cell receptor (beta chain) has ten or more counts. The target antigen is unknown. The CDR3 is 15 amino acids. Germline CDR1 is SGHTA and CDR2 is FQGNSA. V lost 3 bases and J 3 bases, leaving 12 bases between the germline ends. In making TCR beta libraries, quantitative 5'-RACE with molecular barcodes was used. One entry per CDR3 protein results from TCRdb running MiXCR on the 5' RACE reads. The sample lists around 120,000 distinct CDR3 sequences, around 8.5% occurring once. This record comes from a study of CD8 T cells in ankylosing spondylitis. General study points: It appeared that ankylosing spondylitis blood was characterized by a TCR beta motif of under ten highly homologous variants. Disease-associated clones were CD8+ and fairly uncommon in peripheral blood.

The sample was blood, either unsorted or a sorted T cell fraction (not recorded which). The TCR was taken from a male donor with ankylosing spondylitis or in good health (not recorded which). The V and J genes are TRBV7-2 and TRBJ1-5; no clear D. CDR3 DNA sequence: TGTGCCAGCAGCTTCCTGGGCCTCGACAATCAGCCCCAGCATTTT. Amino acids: CASSFLGLDNQPQHF. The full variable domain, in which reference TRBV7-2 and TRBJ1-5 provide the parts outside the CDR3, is GAGVSQSPSNKVTEKGKDVELRCDPISGHTALYWYRQSLGQGLEFLIYFQGNSAPDKSGLPSDRFSAERTGGSVSTLTIQRTQQEDSAVYLCASSFLGLDNQPQHFGDGTRLSIL.